This T cell receptor (beta chain) is from a study of CD8+CD57+ T cells in acquired aplastic anemia. The germline V gene has CDR1 LGHDT and CDR2 YNNKEL (reference sequence). The CDR3 is 16 residues long. V shed 1 base and J 8 bases; nucleotides not matched to a gene: 10. Genomic DNA provided the template from which TCR beta VDJ and CDR3 profiles were obtained. MiXCR, applied by TCRdb to the reads, yields one record per CDR3 protein. Among 150,000 to 200,000 distinct CDR3 sequences listed, around 45% were seen once. The origin of this receptor is a human donor in good health. The chain uses TRBV3-1 and TRBJ1-4; TRBD1 agrees at 7 bases. The sample was sorted CD4+, CD8+, or CD8+CD57+ T cells (not recorded which) from PBMCs. The CDR3 nucleotides are TGTGCCAGCAGCCAAGGCGTGACACAGGGGAGGGAAAAACTGTTTTTT. This codes for CASSQGVTQGREKLFF.